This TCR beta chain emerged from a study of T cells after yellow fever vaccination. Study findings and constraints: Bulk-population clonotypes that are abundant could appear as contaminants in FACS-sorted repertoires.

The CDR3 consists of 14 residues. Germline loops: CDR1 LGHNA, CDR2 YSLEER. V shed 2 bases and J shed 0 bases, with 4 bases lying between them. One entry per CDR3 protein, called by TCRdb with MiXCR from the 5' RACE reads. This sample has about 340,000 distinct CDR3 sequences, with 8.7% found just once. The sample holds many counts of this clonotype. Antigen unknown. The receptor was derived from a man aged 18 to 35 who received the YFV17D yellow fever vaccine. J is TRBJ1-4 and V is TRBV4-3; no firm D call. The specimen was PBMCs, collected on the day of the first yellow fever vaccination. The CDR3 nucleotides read TGCGCCAGCAGCCAAAGGACAACTAATGAAAAACTGTTTTTT. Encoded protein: CASSQRTTNEKLFF.